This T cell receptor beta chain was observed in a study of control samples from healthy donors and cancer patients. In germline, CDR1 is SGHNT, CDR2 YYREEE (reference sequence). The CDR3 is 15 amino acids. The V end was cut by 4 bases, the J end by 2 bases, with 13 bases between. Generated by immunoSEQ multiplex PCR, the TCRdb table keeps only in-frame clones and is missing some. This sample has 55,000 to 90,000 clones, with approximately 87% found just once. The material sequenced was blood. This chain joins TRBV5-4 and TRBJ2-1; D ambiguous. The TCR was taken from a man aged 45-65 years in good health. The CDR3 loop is CASSPSAEAYNEQFF. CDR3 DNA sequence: TGTGCCAGCAGCCCTTCGGCCGAAGCCTACAATGAGCAGTTCTTC.